This T cell receptor (beta chain) was identified in a study of Graves' ophthalmopathy and Graves' hyperthyroidism. Findings and caveats of the study: Also, most clonotypes expanded in the thyroid above 0.001 frequency appeared in blood.

Aged 18 to 65, hyperthyroidism patients had been newly diagnosed, with under 2 months' duration. Serum thyroxine and TRAb, along with clinical symptoms, thyroid ultrasound and orbital computed tomography, were what diagnosis relied on. Amplified TCR beta CDR3 regions were obtained using RNA transcripts as template. First-round RT-PCR employed HTBI primers, with a second-round multiplex PCR after it. MiXCR, run by TCRdb on the multiplex PCR reads, gives a single entry per CDR3 protein. The table includes more than 300,000 distinct CDR3 sequences, approximately 15% detected once. This clonotype was observed at least ten times. Its antigen remains unidentified. V was cut by 3 bases and J by 0 bases, with 12 bases left in between. Germline CDR1 is MRHNA and CDR2 is SNTAGT. The CDR3 is 16 residues long.

The TCR originated in a woman aged 18-30 years with stable Graves' hyperthyroidism. The V gene is TRBV6-4, the J gene TRBJ1-3; TRBD1 might be the D (5 bases). Sequenced sample: peripheral blood. This CDR3 reads CASSDDTDSSGNTIYF. CDR3 in DNA: TGTGCCAGCAGTGATGATACTGACAGCTCTGGAAACACCATATATTTT.